These 27 T cell receptor beta chains share one sample of origin, sequenced in a study of siplizumab effects on memory and regulatory T cells. Generated by immunoSEQ multiplex PCR, the TCRdb table keeps only in-frame clones and is missing some. This sample has some 110,000 clones, with over 90% found just once. Sequenced: Tregs sorted from blood. These receptors were obtained from a human donor in good health.

The chain has TRBV5-1 and TRBJ2-7; D is undetermined. The CDR3 extends over 12 amino acids. CDR1 and CDR2 (germline): SGHRS, YFSETQ. V was shortened by 4 bases and J by 5 bases, with 10 bases between the two germline ends. The CDR3 sequence is CASSLTPNEQYF. CDR3 DNA sequence: TGCGCCAGCAGCCTAACTCCGAACGAGCAGTACTTC.

The rearrangement uses TRBV14 and TRBJ2-7, with D hard to call. This CDR3 is built from 15 residues. Germline-derived CDR1 and CDR2 are SGHDN and FVKESK. The V end was cut by 3 bases, the J end by 4 bases, with 16 bases between. CDR3: CASSHGLSAGYEQYF. CDR3 in DNA: TGTGCCAGCAGCCACGGGTTAAGTGCTGGGTACGAGCAGTACTTC. The variable domain in full, completed from reference TRBV14 and TRBJ2-7, reads EAGVTQFPSHSVIEKGQTVTLRCDPISGHDNLYWYRRVMGKEIKFLLHFVKESKQDESGMPNNRFLAERTGGTYSTLKVQPAELEDSGVYFCASSHGLSAGYEQYFGPGTRLTVT.

The V call is TRBV19, the J call TRBJ2-3; D unresolved. Trimming shortened V by 3 bases and J by 2 bases, and 9 bases separated the two germline ends. Germline assignment: CDR1 LNHDA and CDR2 SQIVND (reference sequence). The CDR3 loop spans 14 amino acids. CDR3 sequence: CASSIGPATDTQYF. The CDR3 nucleotides read TGTGCCAGTAGTATCGGCCCTGCCACAGATACGCAGTATTTT. Drawing the rest from reference TRBV19 and TRBJ2-3, the complete variable domain is DGGITQSPKYLFRKEGQNVTLSCEQNLNHDAMYWYRQDPGQGLRLIYYSQIVNDFQKGDIAEGYSVSREKKESFPLTVTSAQKNPTAFYLCASSIGPATDTQYFGPGTRLTVL.

The chain combines TRBV28 with TRBJ2-1; 9 positions match TRBD1. Looked up from germline, CDR1 is MDHEN and CDR2 is SYDVKM. With V trimmed by 2 bases and J by 3 bases, 2 bases remained unmatched. This CDR3 is built from 15 residues. CDR3 loop: CASSLGGQGYNEQFF. CDR3 in DNA: TGTGCCAGCAGTTTAGGGGGACAGGGCTACAATGAGCAGTTCTTC.

This chain links TRBV5-1 with TRBJ2-1, with D tentatively TRBD2 (6 bases). CDR1 is SGHRS and CDR2 is YFSETQ in the germline V gene. Trimming cost V 6 bases and J 8 bases, with 18 bases left between them. CDR3 length equals 14 residues. CDR3 in amino acids: CASTRGSYNDEQFF. The DNA for the CDR3 is TGCGCCAGCACCCGGGGGTCCTACAATGATGAGCAGTTCTTC. The complete variable domain, with remaining parts taken from reference TRBV5-1 and TRBJ2-1, reads KAGVTQTPRYLIKTRGQQVTLSCSPISGHRSVSWYQQTPGQGLQFLFEYFSETQRNKGNFPGRFSGRQFSNSRSEMNVSTLELGDSALYLCASTRGSYNDEQFFGPGTRLTVL.

V and J are TRBV5-1 and TRBJ2-2; the D call may be TRBD1 or TRBD2 (6 bases each). The length of the CDR3 is 12 residues. The V gene lost 5 bases and the J gene lost 7 bases, with 9 bases spanning the gap. CDR1 SGHRS and CDR2 YFSETQ come from the germline V gene. CDR3 sequence (DNA): TGCGCCAGCAGTGAGGGGGGCGGGGAGCTGTTTTTT. The encoded protein is CASSEGGGELFF. Using reference TRBV5-1 and TRBJ2-2 for the parts outside the CDR3, the full variable domain is KAGVTQTPRYLIKTRGQQVTLSCSPISGHRSVSWYQQTPGQGLQFLFEYFSETQRNKGNFPGRFSGRQFSNSRSEMNVSTLELGDSALYLCASSEGGGELFFGEGSRLTVL.

The chain recombines TRBV2 with TRBJ2-1; 7 bases are a match to TRBD1. V was pared by 7 bases and J by 9 bases, with 9 bases of the junction left unmatched. Per germline, CDR1 SNHLY and CDR2 FYNNEI. The CDR3 is made up of 13 amino acids. CDR3 region: CASIPGGMGEQFF. CDR3 nucleotides: TGTGCCAGCATCCCAGGGGGAATGGGTGAGCAGTTCTTC.

The rearrangement links TRBV2 to TRBJ1-1, with 8 bases fitting TRBD1. Trimming at V came to 8 bases and at J to 5 bases, leaving 7 bases not matched to a gene. This CDR3 has 13 residues. The germline V gene has CDR1 SNHLY and CDR2 FYNNEI. DNA of the CDR3: TGTGCCAGCCGACAGGGGATGAGGACTGAAGCTTTCTTT. Its translation: CASRQGMRTEAFF.

This clone has only one observation. This rearrangement joins TRBV11-3 to TRBJ2-7; D is unresolved. Germline V gives CDR1 SGHNT, CDR2 YENEEA. The CDR3 totals 15 residues. V lost 5 bases, J lost 2 bases, and 16 bases lay in between. Here the CDR3 DNA reads TGTGCCAGCAGCCCGTCGCGGCCTAAAACCTACGAGCAGTACTTC. This codes for CASSPSRPKTYEQYF.

This clone was seen more than once but under ten times. This rearrangement joins TRBV5-1 to TRBJ1-5; D is possibly TRBD1 (5 bases). This CDR3 has 14 residues. The germline V gene encodes CDR1 SGHRS and CDR2 YFSETQ. The germline V and J ends were trimmed by 0 bases and 3 bases, with 7 bases remaining between them. CDR3: CASSLGGYNQPQHF. CDR3 sequence (DNA): TGCGCCAGCAGCTTGGGGGGGTACAATCAGCCCCAGCATTTT.

This sequence joins TRBV5-1 and TRBJ1-2; 8 bases are shared with TRBD1. Germline CDR1 is SGHRS and CDR2 is YFSETQ. V gave up 3 bases and J gave up 6 bases; unmatched junction bases: 7. CDR3 size: 14 residues. CDR3 sequence: CASSSGQEFDGYTF. In DNA form, the CDR3 reads TGCGCCAGCAGCTCGGGACAGGAGTTCGATGGCTACACCTTC.

The V and J genes are TRBV6-5 and TRBJ2-3; maybe TRBD2 (5 bases). The CDR3 loop spans 14 amino acids. Trimming took off 8 bases at V and 2 bases at J, with 14 bases between the two ends. Germline V CDR1 and CDR2: MNHEY, SVGAGI. The CDR3 nucleotides read TGTGCCAGCCAAACTAGGTTCGACACAGATACGCAGTATTTT. It codes for CASQTRFDTDTQYF.

CDR3 amino acids: CASSYNRQVGAPLHF. In DNA form, the CDR3 reads TGTGCCAGCAGTTACAATAGACAGGTTGGGGCACCCCTCCACTTT. The chain is built from TRBV6-5 and TRBJ1-6; weak D call: TRBD1 (6 bases). Germline lookup yields CDR1 MNHEY and CDR2 SVGAGI. The V end lost 2 bases, the J end lost 11 bases, and 16 bases lay between the germline ends. This CDR3 is built from 15 residues.

The chain couples TRBV30 to TRBJ2-7; D uncertain. From germline, CDR1 is GTSNPN and CDR2 SVGIG (reference sequence). V was clipped by 2 bases and J by 6 bases, with 20 bases between them. The CDR3 has 15 amino acids. The CDR3 protein is CAWSPPRIIRVEQYF. The CDR3, as DNA: TGTGCCTGGAGTCCCCCGCGGATTATACGTGTCGAGCAGTACTTC.

The rearrangement uses TRBV27 and TRBJ1-2, with D perhaps matching TRBD1 (5 bases). Germline V gene lookup returns CDR1 MNHEY and CDR2 SMNVEV (reference sequence). This CDR3 comprises 13 residues. Trimming removed 5 bases at V and 8 bases at J, with 15 bases between. CDR3 sequence: CASSPRDGWGYTF. In DNA, the CDR3 is TGTGCCAGCAGTCCCCGGGACGGGTGGGGCTACACCTTC.

This chain connects TRBV19 to TRBJ2-2; D possibly corresponds to TRBD2 (5 bases). Germline loops: CDR1 LNHDA, CDR2 SQIVND (reference sequence). The CDR3 runs 14 residues. V was clipped by 7 bases and J by 6 bases, with 15 bases between them. The DNA for the CDR3 is TGTGCCAGTATAAATATCGGAGGCCCCGGGGAGCTGTTTTTT. It encodes CASINIGGPGELFF.

The chain joins TRBV6-6 to TRBJ2-5; the match to TRBD1 covers 10 bases. This CDR3 region has 16 residues. The J segment lost 5 bases and the V segment lost 6 bases, leaving 12 bases of the junction unmatched. The germline gives CDR1 MNHNY, CDR2 SVGAGI (reference sequence). In DNA form, the CDR3 reads TGTGCCAGCAGGTCGACTCGACAGGGGGCTTGGGAGACCCAGTACTTC. It specifies CASRSTRQGAWETQYF.

The CDR3 region is CASRPGTVLSYEQYF. In DNA, the CDR3 is TGTGCCAGCAGGCCCGGGACGGTTCTTTCCTACGAGCAGTACTTC. The chain employs TRBV6-1 and TRBJ2-7; D is tentatively TRBD1 or TRBD2 (5 bases each). The CDR3 totals 15 residues. Between the trimmed V and J ends, which lost 6 bases and 1 base, there was a span of 16 bases. Germline V gene sequence: CDR1 MNHNS, CDR2 SASEGT.

The J gene is TRBJ1-1, the V gene TRBV18; unclear D gene. The CDR3 runs to 15 residues. The ends were cut back, 6 bases at V and 4 bases at J, with 18 bases in the middle. Germline values: CDR1 KGHSH, CDR2 LQKENI. CDR3 sequence reads: CASSPETAAATEAFF. In DNA form, the CDR3 reads TGTGCCAGCTCGCCCGAGACCGCGGCAGCCACTGAAGCTTTCTTT.

A single count supports this clone. The J gene is TRBJ2-7, the V gene TRBV7-2; 7 nucleotides align to TRBD2. J lost 3 bases, V lost 5 bases, and 19 bases had no gene match. Germline V gives CDR1 SGHTA, CDR2 FQGNSA. The CDR3 is 18 amino acids. CDR3 nucleotides: TGTGCCAGCAGCGGACTCCTCACTAGCGTCAAAGCCAACTACGAGCAGTACTTC. Translating it yields CASSGLLTSVKANYEQYF.

The chain uses TRBV6-1 and TRBJ1-2, with no clear D. Germline CDR1 reads MNHNS; CDR2 reads SASEGT. V lost 4 bases and J lost 2, with 8 bases in between. The CDR3 has 13 amino acids. CDR3 sequence reads: CASSARQNYGYTF. The CDR3 DNA reads as TGTGCCAGCAGTGCCCGGCAGAACTATGGCTACACCTTC.

This chain links TRBV9 with TRBJ2-5, with D possibly TRBD2 on 5 matching bases. Looked up from germline, CDR1 is SGDLS and CDR2 is YYNGEE. The CDR3 consists of 12 residues. The V and J ends lost 3 bases and 5 bases respectively, with 8 bases between them. As DNA, the CDR3 is TGTGCCAGCAGCGCCCGGGGTGAGACCCAGTACTTC. Its translation is CASSARGETQYF.

The chain combines TRBV30 with TRBJ2-2; perhaps TRBD1 as D (6 bases). Germline CDR1 reads GTSNPN; CDR2 reads SVGIG (reference sequence). The CDR3 runs to 14 residues. Trimming cost V 0 bases and J 4 bases, with 9 bases left between them. The CDR3 sequence: CAWSVRTATGELFF. CDR3 nucleotides: TGTGCCTGGAGTGTCAGGACAGCCACCGGGGAGCTGTTTTTT.

The V gene is TRBV10-2, the J gene TRBJ1-1, with D uncertain. In germline, CDR1 is WSHSY, CDR2 SAAADI. The CDR3 has 10 amino acids. Trimming left V 4 bases short and J 11 bases short, with 8 bases between. CDR3 residues: CASSGPAAFF. The CDR3, as DNA: TGCGCCAGCAGTGGCCCGGCGGCTTTCTTT.

The V call is TRBV6-1, the J call TRBJ2-2; 7 bases are shared with TRBD1. CDR3 size: 15 residues. After removal of 10 bases from V and 7 bases from J, the junction contained 15 bases not matched to a gene. Germline CDR1 and CDR2: MNHNS and SASEGT. CDR3 in DNA: TGTGCCACCAGGGGGATCATCAACCTGGGCGGGGAGCTGTTTTTT. The encoded protein is CATRGIINLGGELFF.

The chain carries TRBV5-1 and TRBJ2-7, with 13 bases that match TRBD2. Germline-derived CDR1 and CDR2 are SGHRS and YFSETQ. The CDR3 consists of 19 residues. Unmatched junction bases numbered 14, after V lost 5 bases and J lost 0 bases. The CDR3 region is CASRRYRSGTSGTSYEQYF. For the CDR3, the DNA is TGCGCCAGCAGACGCTACAGGTCCGGGACTAGCGGGACCTCCTACGAGCAGTACTTC.

This sequence joins TRBV6-1 and TRBJ1-2; D is unresolved. The CDR3 is 14 amino acids. Trimming stripped 3 bases from V and 7 bases from J, with 15 bases between. CDR1 is MNHNS and CDR2 is SASEGT in the germline V gene. The chain's CDR3 is CASSEGAFPSGYTF. The CDR3 region has the DNA TGTGCCAGCAGTGAGGGAGCTTTTCCGAGTGGCTACACCTTC.